The next 30 T cell receptor beta chains were all read from a single sample in a study of blood T cell repertoires in COVID-19. The table came from immunoSEQ multiplex PCR; TCRdb's copy has only in-frame clones and leaves some out. The data hold 60,000 or so clones, with around 88% observed a single time. Sequences were obtained from peripheral blood. The receptors were sampled from a man aged 55-75 years with acute or convalescent COVID-19.

The chain employs TRBV28 and TRBJ1-5; 12 bases are shared with TRBD1. Germline V gene data show CDR1 as MDHEN and CDR2 as SYDVKM. The CDR3 totals 16 residues. V dropped 7 bases and J dropped 7; count of bases not matched to a gene: 11. CDR3 residues: CASIWGTGGNGQPQHF. The CDR3 DNA reads TGTGCCAGCATCTGGGGGACAGGGGGCAACGGGCAGCCCCAGCATTTT. The full variable domain, its missing parts supplied by reference TRBV28 and TRBJ1-5, is DVKVTQSSRYLVKRTGEKVFLECVQDMDHENMFWYRQDPGLGLRLIYFSYDVKMKEKGDIPEGYSVSREKKERFSLILESASTNQTSMYLCASIWGTGGNGQPQHFGDGTRLSIL.

This clone came up once. The chain links TRBV6-6 to TRBJ1-1; TRBD1 is a possible D gene (5 bases). This CDR3 region has 14 residues. Deletions cut 5 bases from V and 5 bases from J, with 15 bases between. Germline CDR1 and CDR2: MNHNY and SVGAGI (reference sequence). The CDR3 protein is CASSASGSPTEAFF. CDR3 coding DNA: TGTGCCAGCAGTGCCTCAGGGTCTCCAACTGAAGCTTTCTTT.

In its sample, this clone was seen once. The chain is built from TRBV9 and TRBJ2-7; 11 bases are a match to TRBD1. V lost 3 bases to trimming and J lost 4 bases; unmatched junction nucleotides: 6. The CDR3 runs 15 residues. Germline V lookup: CDR1 SGDLS, CDR2 YYNGEE. CDR3 sequence reads: CASSAGTGGKYEQYF. As DNA, the CDR3 is TGTGCCAGCAGCGCGGGGACAGGGGGAAAGTACGAGCAGTACTTC.

V and J are TRBV4-1 and TRBJ2-2; 8 bases match TRBD1. This CDR3 has 16 amino acids. Germline V gives CDR1 MGHRA, CDR2 YSYEKL. After removal of 0 bases from V and 14 bases from J, the junction contained 14 bases not matched to a gene. CDR3 in DNA: TGCGCCAGCAGCCAAGACCGTACAGGGGGTTACACCCGACTGTTTTTT. It encodes CASSQDRTGGYTRLFF.

The chain is built from TRBV28 and TRBJ2-5; 12 bases are shared with TRBD2. The CDR3 contains 15 residues. V dropped 5 bases and J dropped 3; count of bases not matched to a gene: 4. The V gene's germline CDR1 is MDHEN and CDR2 SYDVKM. The CDR3 protein is CASSRTSGIEETQYF. CDR3 DNA sequence: TGTGCCAGCAGTCGGACTAGCGGGATTGAAGAGACCCAGTACTTC.

The V gene is TRBV18, the J gene TRBJ2-7; D is perhaps TRBD2 (6 bases). The V gene's germline CDR1 is KGHSH and CDR2 LQKENI. The germline V and J ends were trimmed by 6 bases and 5 bases, with 17 bases remaining between them. The CDR3 length is 14 residues. The CDR3 DNA is TGTGCCAGCTCCCAAGGGACTGCTCCCCACGAGCAGTACTTC. The encoded protein is CASSQGTAPHEQYF. Variable domain in full (rest from reference TRBV18 and TRBJ2-7): NAGVMQNPRHLVRRRGQEARLRCSPMKGHSHVYWYRQLPEEGLKFMVYLQKENIIDESGMPKERFSAEFPKEGPSILRIQQVVRGDSAAYFCASSQGTAPHEQYFGPGTRLTVT.

J is TRBJ1-6 and V is TRBV27, with 7 bases matching TRBD1. CDR3 length equals 15 residues. The ends lost 3 bases at V and 8 bases at J; junction bases unmatched: 7. Germline CDR1 and CDR2: MNHEY and SMNVEV (reference sequence). The CDR3 here is CASSFYRGRDSPLHF. As DNA, the CDR3 is TGTGCCAGCAGTTTTTACAGGGGTCGTGATTCACCCCTCCACTTT.

In DNA, the CDR3 is TGTGCCTGGAGTATGGCAGGGGGCATTCAGCCCCAGCATTTT. Its translation: CAWSMAGGIQPQHF. The gene calls are TRBV30 and TRBJ1-5; 8 bases match TRBD1. CDR3 size: 14 residues. The germline V gene has CDR1 GTSNPN and CDR2 SVGIG (reference sequence). V lost 2 bases to trimming and J lost 6 bases; unmatched junction nucleotides: 6. The full variable domain, in which reference TRBV30 and TRBJ1-5 provide the parts outside the CDR3, is SQTIHQWPATLVQPVGSPLSLECTVEGTSNPNLYWYRQAAGRGLQLLFYSVGIGQISSEVPQNLSASRPQDRQFILSSKKLLLSDSGFYLCAWSMAGGIQPQHFGDGTRLSIL.

This chain connects TRBV9 to TRBJ2-1; weak D call: TRBD2 (5 bases). Germline V CDR1 and CDR2: SGDLS, YYNGEE. The CDR3 is made up of 15 amino acids. Trimming stripped 3 bases from V and 0 bases from J, with 10 bases between. The CDR3 DNA reads as TGTGCCAGCAGCGCAACCGGGGACTCCTACAATGAGCAGTTCTTC. Its protein is CASSATGDSYNEQFF.

The chain couples TRBV28 to TRBJ2-3; TRBD2 matches at 9 bases. Germline V gene lookup returns CDR1 MDHEN and CDR2 SYDVKM. The V and J ends lost 5 bases and 3 bases, in that order; junction bases with no gene match: 12. This CDR3 comprises 17 residues. CDR3 DNA: TGTGCCAGCAGTCTCCATGGGTCTAGCGGGAAAACAGATACGCAGTATTTT. Protein: CASSLHGSSGKTDTQYF.

The chain combines TRBV5-8 with TRBJ1-5; 7 nucleotides align to TRBD1. This CDR3 spans 18 amino acids. CDR1 is SGHTS and CDR2 is YDEGEE in the germline V gene. The J segment lost 5 bases and the V segment lost 3 bases, leaving 17 bases of the junction unmatched. Written as DNA, the CDR3 is TGTGCCAGCAGCTCCTACCTAAGACAGGGAACGGGGTATCAGCCCCAGCATTTT. Its translation is CASSSYLRQGTGYQPQHF.

This clone was seen once. The genes are TRBV27 and TRBJ2-3; TRBD2 aligns across 10 bases. V lost 4 bases, J lost 0 bases, and 7 bases stayed unmatched. CDR1 is MNHEY and CDR2 is SMNVEV in the germline V gene (reference sequence). The CDR3 sequence is 17 residues long. CDR3 sequence: CASSWESGRGSTDTQYF. The CDR3 nucleotides are TGTGCCAGCAGTTGGGAGAGCGGGAGGGGGAGCACAGATACGCAGTATTTT.

The chain joins TRBV18 to TRBJ1-5; maybe TRBD1 (6 bases). The CDR3 covers 13 residues. The germline V gene has CDR1 KGHSH and CDR2 LQKENI. The V gene lost 5 bases and the J gene lost 5 bases, with 10 bases spanning the gap. The CDR3 spells CASSEQGDQPQHF. Written as DNA, the CDR3 is TGTGCCAGCTCAGAACAGGGCGATCAGCCCCAGCATTTT. Full variable domain (outside the CDR3, taken from reference TRBV18 and TRBJ1-5): NAGVMQNPRHLVRRRGQEARLRCSPMKGHSHVYWYRQLPEEGLKFMVYLQKENIIDESGMPKERFSAEFPKEGPSILRIQQVVRGDSAAYFCASSEQGDQPQHFGDGTRLSIL.

The chain combines TRBV5-4 with TRBJ2-7; D may be TRBD1 (7 bases). CDR1 and CDR2 from the germline V gene are SGHNT and YYREEE (reference sequence). This CDR3 comprises 15 residues. The V gene lost 0 bases and the J gene lost 0 bases, with 10 bases spanning the gap. This chain's CDR3 is CASSLAGGFSYEQYF. The CDR3 DNA reads TGTGCCAGCAGCTTGGCAGGGGGGTTCTCCTACGAGCAGTACTTC.

This rearrangement joins TRBV29-1 to TRBJ1-4, with 10 nucleotides matching TRBD1. V lost 6 bases, J lost 2 bases, and 3 bases stayed unmatched. This CDR3 has 14 residues. CDR1 is SQVTM and CDR2 is ANQGSEA in the germline V gene. The CDR3 DNA is TGCAGCGTGGGACAGGGGAGCACTAATGAAAAACTGTTTTTT. This codes for CSVGQGSTNEKLFF.

This clone was detected only a few times. CDR3 protein: CSAPNGDTDYGYTF. The CDR3 DNA is TGCAGCGCCCCTAATGGGGACACCGATTATGGCTACACCTTC. The J gene is TRBJ1-2, the V gene TRBV29-1; D may be TRBD1 (6 bases). The V and J ends lost 7 bases and 5 bases respectively, with 20 bases between them. In germline, CDR1 is SQVTM, CDR2 ANQGSEA. This CDR3 is built from 14 residues. The full variable domain, its missing parts supplied by reference TRBV29-1 and TRBJ1-2, is SAVISQKPSRDICQRGTSLTIQCQVDSQVTMMFWYRQQPGQSLTLIATANQGSEATYESGFVIDKFPISRPNLTFSTLTVSNMSPEDSSIYLCSAPNGDTDYGYTFGSGTRLTVV.

The CDR3 bases are TGTGCCAGCAGTTTCCGGAGGAGCGGGAGGGGAGAGACCCAGTACTTC. As protein: CASSFRRSGRGETQYF. The chain is built from TRBV28 and TRBJ2-5, with 10 bases that match TRBD2. The V gene end was trimmed by 3 bases and the J gene end by 4 bases; junction bases not matched to a gene: 8. The CDR3 has 16 amino acids. From germline, CDR1 is MDHEN and CDR2 SYDVKM.

The chain employs TRBV30 and TRBJ1-5; 7 nucleotides align to TRBD1. The V segment lost 2 bases and the J segment 3 bases; nucleotides outside the gene matches: 10. The CDR3 is 16 residues long. CDR1 and CDR2 (germline): GTSNPN, SVGIG (reference sequence). The CDR3 reads CAWSPLGQAVNQPQHF. The CDR3 nucleotides are TGTGCCTGGAGTCCACTAGGACAGGCTGTCAATCAGCCCCAGCATTTT.

The J gene is TRBJ1-1, the V gene TRBV28, with unresolved D. CDR3 length equals 15 residues. V was shortened by 2 bases and J by 5 bases, with 15 bases between the two germline ends. CDR1 MDHEN and CDR2 SYDVKM come from the germline V gene. CDR3 sequence: CASSLVLGSGTEAFF. The CDR3, as DNA: TGTGCCAGCAGTTTAGTGCTAGGGAGCGGGACTGAAGCTTTCTTT. The full variable domain, rest sourced from reference TRBV28 and TRBJ1-1, is DVKVTQSSRYLVKRTGEKVFLECVQDMDHENMFWYRQDPGLGLRLIYFSYDVKMKEKGDIPEGYSVSREKKERFSLILESASTNQTSMYLCASSLVLGSGTEAFFGQGTRLTVV.

The V call is TRBV10-3, the J call TRBJ2-7, with 12 positions matching TRBD2. The CDR3 length is 14 residues. The V gene's germline CDR1 is ENHRY and CDR2 SYGVKD. J gave up 4 bases and V 7 bases, and 5 bases lay outside the gene matches. The CDR3 protein is CAITSGTSGYEQYF. CDR3 DNA: TGTGCCATCACCTCCGGGACTAGCGGGTACGAGCAGTACTTC.

The chain links TRBV5-8 to TRBJ2-4; 8 bases fit TRBD2. The germline V gene encodes CDR1 SGHTS and CDR2 YDEGEE. V dropped 6 bases and J dropped 7; count of bases not matched to a gene: 6. CDR3 size: 13 residues. The CDR3 DNA follows: TGTGCCAGCACACGCGGGGGGCAGAACATTCAGTACTTC. This translates into CASTRGGQNIQYF.

The V call is TRBV5-4, the J call TRBJ2-7, with 10 bases lining up with TRBD1. The CDR3 length is 14 residues. Germline CDR1 and CDR2: SGHNT and YYREEE (reference sequence). V was clipped by 7 bases and J by 0 bases; unmatched bases: 4. CDR3 region: CASGQGEVSYEQYF. CDR3 DNA: TGTGCCAGCGGACAGGGGGAGGTCTCCTACGAGCAGTACTTC.

The chain is built from TRBV11-3 and TRBJ2-1, with 8 nucleotides matching TRBD1. CDR1 and CDR2 from the germline V gene are SGHNT and YENEEA. Losses at the gene ends were 5 bases for V and 11 bases for J; bases not matched to a gene: 8. The CDR3 sequence is 13 residues long. CDR3 sequence reads: CASSQSDRAKQFF. The CDR3 DNA is TGTGCCAGCAGCCAGTCGGACAGGGCTAAGCAGTTCTTC.

The V and J genes are TRBV9 and TRBJ2-1, with a tentative D call TRBD2 (6 bases). Trimming cost V 6 bases and J 1 base, with 11 bases left between them. The V gene's germline CDR1 is SGDLS and CDR2 YYNGEE. The CDR3 sequence is 14 residues long. The CDR3 nucleotides read TGTGCCAGCACCCGTGGGGGGTCCTACAATGAGCAGTTCTTC. Amino acid sequence: CASTRGGSYNEQFF.

The chain uses TRBV7-2 and TRBJ2-7; 7 nucleotides match TRBD2. J was trimmed by 5 bases and V by 4 bases; bases with no gene match: 11. Germline V gene sequence: CDR1 SGHTA, CDR2 FQGNSA. The CDR3 is made up of 15 amino acids. The CDR3 sequence: CASSSSGMIGHEQYF. CDR3 sequence (DNA): TGTGCCAGCAGCTCGAGCGGGATGATTGGCCACGAGCAGTACTTC.

This clone was observed a single time. The chain uses TRBV2 and TRBJ2-7; 8 bases match TRBD1. Unmatched junction bases numbered 7, after V lost 8 bases and J lost 1 base. The CDR3 is 14 amino acids. Germline values: CDR1 SNHLY, CDR2 FYNNEI. CDR3 coding DNA: TGTGCCAGCGGAACGGACAGGGTATCCTACGAGCAGTACTTC. It is translated as CASGTDRVSYEQYF. The variable domain in full, with the rest retrieved from reference TRBV2 and TRBJ2-7, is EPEVTQTPSHQVTQMGQEVILRCVPISNHLYFYWYRQILGQKVEFLVSFYNNEISEKSEIFDDQFSVERPDGSNFTLKIRSTKLEDSAMYFCASGTDRVSYEQYFGPGTRLTVT.

The chain couples TRBV24-1 to TRBJ2-2; TRBD1 aligns across 9 bases. This CDR3 region has 20 residues. Trimming at V came to 4 bases and at J to 5 bases, leaving 19 bases not matched to a gene. Per the germline V gene, CDR1 is KGHDR and CDR2 is SFDVKD. The CDR3 DNA is TGTGCCACCAGTGACCCGGCCGGGACAGGGAAGCGGGGCGAGACCGGGGAGCTGTTTTTT. Its protein product is CATSDPAGTGKRGETGELFF.

The chain has TRBV3-1 (or the pseudogene TRBV3-2) and TRBJ2-3; 8 nucleotides align to TRBD2. The CDR3 totals 13 residues. Germline lookup yields CDR1 LGHDT and CDR2 YNNKEL (reference sequence). Trimming removed 1 base from V and 11 bases from J; junction bases left unmatched: 5. The CDR3 here is CASSQGVAGGQYF. The CDR3 DNA sequence: TGTGCCAGCAGCCAAGGGGTGGCGGGAGGGCAGTATTTT.

The V call is TRBV13, the J call TRBJ2-7; possibly TRBD2 for D (8 bases). The germline V gene encodes CDR1 PRHDT and CDR2 FYEKMQ (reference sequence). V lost 7 bases to trimming and J lost 6 bases, with 19 bases between them. The CDR3 consists of 14 residues. The chain's CDR3 is CASTSGQGVSEQYF. Here the CDR3 DNA reads TGTGCCAGCACTAGCGGGCAGGGGGTCAGCGAGCAGTACTTC.

The CDR3 is CASSSGQGGSPLHF. The CDR3 DNA sequence: TGTGCCAGCAGCTCCGGACAGGGAGGATCACCCCTCCACTTT. The chain links TRBV7-3 to TRBJ1-6; 8 bases map to TRBD1. This CDR3 spans 14 amino acids. The V segment lost 4 bases and the J segment 10 bases; nucleotides outside the gene matches: 6. CDR1 is SGHTA and CDR2 is FQGTGA in the germline V gene.